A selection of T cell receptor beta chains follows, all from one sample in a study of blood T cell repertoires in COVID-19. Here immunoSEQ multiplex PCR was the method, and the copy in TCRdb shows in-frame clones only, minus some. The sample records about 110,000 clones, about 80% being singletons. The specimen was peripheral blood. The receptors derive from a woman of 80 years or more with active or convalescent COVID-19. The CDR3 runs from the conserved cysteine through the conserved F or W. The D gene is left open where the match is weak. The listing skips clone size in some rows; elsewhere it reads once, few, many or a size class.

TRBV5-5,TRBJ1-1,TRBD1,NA,TGTGCCAGCAGCCCACAGGACAGGGGAAAGGACACTGAAGCTTTCTTT,CASSPQDRGKDTEAFF
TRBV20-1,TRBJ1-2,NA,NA,TGCAGTGTCAGTTCCAATGGCTACACCTTC,CSVSSNGYTF
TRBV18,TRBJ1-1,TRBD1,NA,TGTGCCAGCTCGCGGGACAGGGGGTCATGGACTGAAGCTTTCTTT,CASSRDRGSWTEAFF
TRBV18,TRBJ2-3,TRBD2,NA,TGTGCCAGCTCACCACCGGGCACTAGCGGCACAGATACGCAGTATTTT,CASSPPGTSGTDTQYF
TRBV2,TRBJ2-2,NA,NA,TGTGCCAGCAGCGGGTCCGGGGAGCTGTTTTTT,CASSGSGELFF
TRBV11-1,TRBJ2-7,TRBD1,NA,TGTGCCAGCAGCTGGGGACAGTACTACGAGCAGTACTTC,CASSWGQYYEQYF
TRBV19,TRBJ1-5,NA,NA,TGTGCCAGTAGTATGGTACAGGTCAATCAGCCCCAGCATTTT,CASSMVQVNQPQHF
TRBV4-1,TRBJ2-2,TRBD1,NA,TGCGCCAGCAGCCAGCCCGGGACAGGGAACACCGGGGAGCTGTTTTTT,CASSQPGTGNTGELFF
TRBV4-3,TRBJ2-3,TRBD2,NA,TGCGCCAGCAGCCCCCTACTAGCGGCCACAGATACGCAGTATTTT,CASSPLLAATDTQYF
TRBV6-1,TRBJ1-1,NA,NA,TGTGCCAGCAGTGAAGCTAGGGGCACTGAAGCTTTCTTT,CASSEARGTEAFF
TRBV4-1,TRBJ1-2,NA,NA,TGCGCCAGCAGCCAAGAAAACAGGGTCCGCTATGGCTACACCTTC,CASSQENRVRYGYTF
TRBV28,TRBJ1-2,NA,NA,TGTGCCAGCAGTTCAGGGAACTATGGCTACACCTTC,CASSSGNYGYTF
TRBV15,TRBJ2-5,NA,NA,TGTGCCACCGGACAGAACCAAGAGACCCAGTACTTC,CATGQNQETQYF
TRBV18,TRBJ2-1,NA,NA,TGTGCCAGCTCACCACTCGGGATTGAGCAGTTCTTC,CASSPLGIEQFF
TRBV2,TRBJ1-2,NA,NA,TGTGCCAGCACCGAGGGGGGGCTGAGGCGCTACACCTTC,CASTEGGLRRYTF
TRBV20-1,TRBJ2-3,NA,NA,TGCAGTGCCCCCCGACTAGATACGCAGTATTTT,CSAPRLDTQYF
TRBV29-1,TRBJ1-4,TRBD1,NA,TGCAGCGTTGAACTTTTACAGGGGGTACCTAATGAAAAACTGTTTTTT,CSVELLQGVPNEKLFF
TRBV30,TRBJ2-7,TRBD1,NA,TGTGCCTGGACGACAGGGATAGGCGAGCAGTACTTC,CAWTTGIGEQYF
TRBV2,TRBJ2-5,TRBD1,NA,TGTGCCAGCAGTCCCGGACAGGCTCTGGAGACCCAGTACTTC,CASSPGQALETQYF
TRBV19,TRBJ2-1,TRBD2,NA,TGTGCCAGTAGTCGCTCGGGACTAGCGGGAGGCGCGTCCTACAATGAGCAGTTCTTC,CASSRSGLAGGASYNEQFF
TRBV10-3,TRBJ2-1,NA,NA,TGTGCCATCAGCCCTACGGTGCTCGGGGACAATGAGCAGTTCTTC,CAISPTVLGDNEQFF
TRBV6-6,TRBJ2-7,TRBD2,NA,TGTGCCAGCAGTTACCCGGGTCTAGCGGGAGCCGAGCAGTACTTC,CASSYPGLAGAEQYF
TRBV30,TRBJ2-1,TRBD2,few,TGTGCCTGGGGGGGAGCGGGAGGGTACAATGAGCAGTTCTTC,CAWGGAGGYNEQFF
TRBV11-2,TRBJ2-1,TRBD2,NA,TGTGCCAGCAGCTACCCAACGGGGACTAGCCCGGATGAGCAGTTCTTC,CASSYPTGTSPDEQFF
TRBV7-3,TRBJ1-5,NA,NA,TGTGCCAGCAGCTTGTACAGGCGGGATTATAGCAATCAGCCCCAGCATTTT,CASSLYRRDYSNQPQHF
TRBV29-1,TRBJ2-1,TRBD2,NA,TGCAGCGTTGAAATAGATAGGCGGGAGGGCCCCTACAATGAGCAGTTCTTC,CSVEIDRREGPYNEQFF
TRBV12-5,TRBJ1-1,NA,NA,TGTGCTAGTGGTCAGGGGTTCTCTGAAGCTTTCTTT,CASGQGFSEAFF